One sample yielded the 9 T cell receptor beta chains listed below, sequenced in a study of Tregs in tolerant kidney transplant recipients. The assay was immunoSEQ multiplex PCR, and TCRdb's table has in-frame clones only and misses some. In the table there are 15,000 to 20,000 clones, more than 60% of which are singletons. The antigens of these receptors remain unknown. The sample taken for sequencing was Tregs from blood cultured with allogeneic cells. The source is a human donor in good health.

This clone was detected a few times. The chain uses TRBV6-5 and TRBJ1-1; possibly TRBD1 for D (6 bases). This CDR3 is built from 13 residues. Germline assignment: CDR1 MNHEY and CDR2 SVGAGI. Trimming shortened V by 6 bases and J by 1 base, and 9 bases separated the two germline ends. The CDR3 spells CASRSTGNTEAFF. CDR3 bases: TGTGCCAGCAGATCGACAGGGAACACTGAAGCTTTCTTT.

This rearrangement joins TRBV15 to TRBJ1-4; D remains unclear. The CDR3 extends over 14 amino acids. The V gene lost 1 base and the J gene lost 6 bases, with 9 bases spanning the gap. Germline V gene sequence: CDR1 LNHNV, CDR2 YYDKDF (reference sequence). In nucleotides, the CDR3 is TGTGCCACCAGCAGAGGTGGGCTCGATGAAAAACTGTTTTTT. This sequence encodes CATSRGGLDEKLFF. Filled out from reference TRBV15 and TRBJ1-4, the complete variable domain reads DAMVIQNPRYQVTQFGKPVTLSCSQTLNHNVMYWYQQKSSQAPKLLFHYYDKDFNNEADTPDNFQSRRPNTSFCFLDIRSPGLGDTAMYLCATSRGGLDEKLFFGSGTQLSVL.

Relative to its sample, this clone is medium-sized. The chain recombines TRBV6-6 with TRBJ2-5; 9 bases match TRBD1. The CDR3 has 13 amino acids. V shed 5 bases and J 6 bases; nucleotides not matched to a gene: 4. In germline, CDR1 is MNHNY, CDR2 SVGAGI (reference sequence). CDR3 protein: CASSRGTGKTQYF. CDR3 nucleotide sequence: TGTGCCAGCAGTCGAGGGACAGGGAAGACCCAGTACTTC.

The rearrangement joins TRBV18 to TRBJ1-1; D gene unclear. Trimming pared 8 bases from V and 3 bases from J, leaving 13 bases between. The germline V gene has CDR1 KGHSH and CDR2 LQKENI. The CDR3 is 13 residues long. Written as DNA, the CDR3 is TGTGCCAGCGAGGCTAGGGCTGACACTGAAGCTTTCTTT. It translates to CASEARADTEAFF.

The chain uses TRBV11-3 and TRBJ2-1; TRBD2 matches at 8 bases. The length of the CDR3 is 15 residues. Germline CDR1 and CDR2: SGHNT and YENEEA. Unmatched junction bases numbered 10, after V lost 8 bases and J lost 4 bases. CDR3 in amino acids: CASYPGLGEYNEQFF. The CDR3, as DNA: TGTGCCAGCTACCCGGGACTAGGAGAATACAATGAGCAGTTCTTC.

This chain connects TRBV19 to TRBJ2-5; 10 bases line up with TRBD2. Germline V lookup: CDR1 LNHDA, CDR2 SQIVND (reference sequence). V shed 10 bases and J 7 bases; nucleotides not matched to a gene: 15. CDR3 length: 15 amino acids. The CDR3 here is CATYPLAGGLWTQYF. The CDR3, as DNA: TGTGCCACTTACCCTTTAGCGGGAGGTCTATGGACCCAGTACTTC.

This chain uses TRBV4-3 with TRBJ2-7; a possible D gene is TRBD2 (5 bases). V was clipped by 4 bases and J by 3 bases, with 10 bases between them. From germline, CDR1 is LGHNA and CDR2 YSLEER. The CDR3 spans 13 residues. CDR3: CASSLHGDYEQYF. CDR3 DNA sequence: TGCGCCAGCAGCCTCCACGGGGACTACGAGCAGTACTTC.

This clone was detected only a few times. The J gene is TRBJ2-3, the V gene TRBV7-2; perhaps TRBD2 as D (6 bases). CDR1 and CDR2 from the germline V gene are SGHTA and FQGNSA. CDR3 length: 16 residues. V dropped 7 bases and J dropped 2 bases, with 19 bases sitting between them. CDR3 protein: CASTPTGLKHTDTQYF. DNA for the CDR3: TGTGCCAGCACACCTACGGGACTCAAACACACAGATACGCAGTATTTT.

The table lists this clone with a few counts. In the same sample, other DNA sequences code for this CDR3. The V gene is TRBV27, the J gene TRBJ2-7, with D possibly matching TRBD1 (6 bases). The germline V gene encodes CDR1 MNHEY and CDR2 SMNVEV (reference sequence). CDR3 length equals 13 residues. The ends were cut back, 6 bases at V and 6 bases at J, with 15 bases in the middle. CDR3 coding DNA: TGTGCCAGCAGAGCCGCGACAGGACGCGAGCAGTACTTC. As protein: CASRAATGREQYF.